This T cell receptor beta chain was captured in a study of cytomegalovirus exposure and HLA in healthy donors. On this clone: The target antigen is unknown.

Points from the study as a whole: Most sequenced TCRs were rare (though some public TCRs occurred in many donors).

V lost 5 bases to trimming and J lost 6 bases, with 18 bases between them. This CDR3 is built from 15 residues. CDR1 is SGHTA and CDR2 is FQGNSA in the germline V gene. Measured with immunoSEQ multiplex PCR; TCRdb has only the in-frame clones, and not every one. The data hold around 220,000 clones, with 80% to 90% observed a single time. This TCR was sampled from a young woman in good health and CMV-seronegative. This sequence joins TRBV7-2 and TRBJ2-3, with D perhaps matching TRBD2 (6 bases). Input material: PBMCs. The CDR3 sequence is CASSQGGGSGDTQYF. DNA for the CDR3: TGTGCCAGCAGCCAGGGTGGGGGGAGCGGGGATACGCAGTATTTT.